The 8 T cell receptor beta chains in this list originate from one sample, sequenced in a study of PD-L1 blockade in urothelial cancer. TCRdb keeps only in-frame clones here, not all; method: immunoSEQ multiplex PCR. This sample has some 84,000 clones; roughly 82% occur once, and the top ten carry over 7.5%. The input for sequencing was PBMCs, taken around atezolizumab (anti-PD-L1) treatment. The receptor source for this set is a man between 65 and 85 years old with urothelial cancer.

This clone was recorded once. The chain combines TRBV6-5 with TRBJ1-5; D uncertain. The CDR3 consists of 14 residues. The germline gives CDR1 MNHEY, CDR2 SVGAGI. V lost 9 bases and J lost 0, with 12 bases in between. The DNA for the CDR3 is TGTGCCAGTGGGCGGGCAGTTAGCAATCAGCCCCAGCATTTT. This translates into CASGRAVSNQPQHF.

This rearrangement joins TRBV19 to TRBJ2-5; weak D call: TRBD2 (5 bases). Germline V gene sequence: CDR1 LNHDA, CDR2 SQIVND (reference sequence). V was pared by 1 base and J by 5 bases, with 11 bases between. CDR3 size: 14 residues. In DNA form, the CDR3 reads TGTGCCAGTAGTATAGGGGAGCCTGGGGAGACCCAGTACTTC. As protein: CASSIGEPGETQYF.

This rearrangement joins TRBV13 to TRBJ2-1; no clear D. The CDR3 spans 14 residues. Per germline, CDR1 PRHDT and CDR2 FYEKMQ (reference sequence). V lost 3 bases and J 5 bases, leaving 11 bases between the germline ends. Here the CDR3 reads CASSFSARHNEQFF. The CDR3 DNA is TGTGCCAGCAGCTTCTCAGCGAGACACAATGAGCAGTTCTTC.

This rearrangement joins TRBV6-5 to TRBJ1-4, with 9 bases identical to TRBD1. J lost 10 bases, V lost 1 base, and 10 bases had no gene match. Germline CDR1 MNHEY, CDR2 SVGAGI. The CDR3 has 16 amino acids. CDR3 in DNA: TGTGCCAGCAGTTACTTAAAGACAGGGGGTGAAGGAAAACTGTTTTTT. This sequence encodes CASSYLKTGGEGKLFF.

V and J are TRBV7-2 and TRBJ2-5, with 10 nucleotides matching TRBD1. Per the germline V gene, CDR1 is SGHTA and CDR2 is FQGNSA. The CDR3 covers 17 residues. Unmatched junction bases numbered 14, after V lost 5 bases and J lost 5 bases. The CDR3 DNA sequence: TGTGCCAGCAGCCTTAGACAGGGGGCGCTTCTATTGGAGACCCAGTACTTC. Amino acid sequence: CASSLRQGALLLETQYF.

The gene calls are TRBV30 and TRBJ2-3, with TRBD2 identical over 12 bases. The J segment lost 6 bases and the V segment lost 2 bases, leaving 6 bases of the junction unmatched. The V gene's germline CDR1 is GTSNPN and CDR2 SVGIG (reference sequence). The CDR3 is 15 residues long. CDR3 nucleotides: TGTGCCTGGAGTTTAACTAGCGGGAGGTTCGATACGCAGTATTTT. It is translated as CAWSLTSGRFDTQYF. Together with reference TRBV30 and TRBJ2-3, the CDR3 gives the full variable domain: SQTIHQWPATLVQPVGSPLSLECTVEGTSNPNLYWYRQAAGRGLQLLFYSVGIGQISSEVPQNLSASRPQDRQFILSSKKLLLSDSGFYLCAWSLTSGRFDTQYFGPGTRLTVL.

V is TRBV5-8 and J is TRBJ2-1; 8 bases are a match to TRBD2. V gave up 1 base and J gave up 2 bases; unmatched junction bases: 8. The CDR3 is 17 residues long. CDR1 SGHTS and CDR2 YDEGEE come from the germline V gene. The CDR3 protein is CASSLTSGSRTYNEQFF. CDR3 DNA sequence: TGTGCCAGCAGCTTGACGAGCGGGAGCCGCACCTACAATGAGCAGTTCTTC.

The V call is TRBV19, the J call TRBJ1-2; D gene ambiguous. The V gene's germline CDR1 is LNHDA and CDR2 SQIVND (reference sequence). The CDR3 is 14 amino acids. Trimming cost V 7 bases and J 4 bases, with 16 bases left between them. The chain's CDR3 is CASTQRAQAYGYTF. Here the CDR3 DNA reads TGTGCCAGTACTCAGCGGGCCCAGGCCTATGGCTACACCTTC.